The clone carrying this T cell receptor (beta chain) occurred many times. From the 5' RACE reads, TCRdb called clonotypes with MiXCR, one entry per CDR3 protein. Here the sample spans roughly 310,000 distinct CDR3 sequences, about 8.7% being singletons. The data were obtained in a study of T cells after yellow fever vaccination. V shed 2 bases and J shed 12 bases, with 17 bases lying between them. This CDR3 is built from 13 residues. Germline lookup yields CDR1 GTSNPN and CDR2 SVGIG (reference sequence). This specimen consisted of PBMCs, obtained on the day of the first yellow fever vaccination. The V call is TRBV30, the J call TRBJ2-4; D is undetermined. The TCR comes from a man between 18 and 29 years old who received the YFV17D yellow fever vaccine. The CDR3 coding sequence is TGTGCCTGGAGTACTCACCACCCCGGGCCTCAGTACTTC. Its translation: CAWSTHHPGPQYF.